This T cell receptor (beta chain) derives from a study of blood T cell repertoires in COVID-19. Study in general: Collection of acute and convalescent COVID-19 samples took place in the United States, Italy and Spain. Sources were T cells, B-cell-depleted T cells, or PBMCs; the material itself was cDNA or gDNA.

Germline assignment: CDR1 MDHEN and CDR2 SYDVKM. CDR3 length: 15 residues. V was pared by 2 bases and J by 2 bases, with 6 bases of the junction left unmatched. Seattle researchers signed up patients amid active infection and tracked them longitudinally. The assay was immunoSEQ multiplex PCR, and TCRdb's table has in-frame clones only and misses some. The data show about 100,000 clones, about 90% seen once. The specimen sequenced was peripheral blood. The gene calls are TRBV28 and TRBJ2-7; TRBD1 matches 7 bases. The clonotype was recovered from a man between 18 and 29 years old with COVID-19, enrolled during active disease. CDR3 DNA: TGTGCCAGCAGTTTAATTGGAACAGGGGCCTACGAGCAGTACTTC. This sequence encodes CASSLIGTGAYEQYF. Drawing the rest from reference TRBV28 and TRBJ2-7, the complete variable domain is DVKVTQSSRYLVKRTGEKVFLECVQDMDHENMFWYRQDPGLGLRLIYFSYDVKMKEKGDIPEGYSVSREKKERFSLILESASTNQTSMYLCASSLIGTGAYEQYFGPGTRLTVT.